The clone carrying this TCR beta chain was found a few times. The antigen is unknown. In germline, CDR1 is MDHEN, CDR2 SYDVKM. Trimming took 6 bases from V and 2 from J; bases not matched to a gene: 5. There are 16 residues in the CDR3. Each single cDNA molecule received a unique molecular identifier. One entry per CDR3 protein, called by TCRdb with MiXCR from the 5' RACE reads. Of around 99,000 distinct CDR3 sequences in the sample, over 15% were seen once. This record comes from a study of early T cells in non-severe SARS-CoV-2 infection. For the study at large: Sequencing of bulk RNA from unsorted whole blood was done, without chain pairing. Study conclusions and caveats: Anti-spike CD8 responses were favored in VDJdb matching, and private and CD4 specificities were missed.

Sequenced material: whole blood, taken at baseline. The TCR was taken from an adult who was a healthcare worker with PCR-confirmed SARS-CoV-2 infection or an uninfected control (not recorded which). This chain uses TRBV28 with TRBJ2-1; 12 bases align to TRBD2. CDR3 region: CASSQLAGGPYNEQFF. In nucleotides, the CDR3 is TGTGCCAGCAGCCAACTAGCGGGAGGTCCCTACAATGAGCAGTTCTTC.